This entry features one T cell receptor (beta chain) sequence. Its antigen is still unknown. The data stem from a study of lymphopenia after photon versus proton radiotherapy. The assay was immunoSEQ multiplex PCR, and TCRdb's table has in-frame clones only and misses some. The sample shows tens of thousands of clones, more than 75% of them seen only once. This CDR3 spans 13 amino acids. Germline V CDR1 and CDR2: GTSNPN, SVGIG (reference sequence). V shed 0 bases and J shed 3 bases, with 8 bases lying between them. Study-level findings and limits: Only patients who died were analyzed for survival; proton advantage is unproven. Oligoclonal CD8+ Temra expansion after nadir drove photon patients' diversity drop. A bigger post-nadir fall in TCR diversity correlated inversely with survival time in deceased patients. Photon-treated patients lost naive T cells and TCR diversity; proton-treated stayed stable.

The TCR originated in a man at least 80 years old with esophageal cancer. The sample in question was peripheral blood, obtained from a patient treated with proton-based radiotherapy. V and J are TRBV30 and TRBJ1-2; D is uncertain. CDR3 nucleotides: TGTGCCTGGAGTGTAGGTTTAGACTATGGCTACACCTTC. It translates to CAWSVGLDYGYTF.